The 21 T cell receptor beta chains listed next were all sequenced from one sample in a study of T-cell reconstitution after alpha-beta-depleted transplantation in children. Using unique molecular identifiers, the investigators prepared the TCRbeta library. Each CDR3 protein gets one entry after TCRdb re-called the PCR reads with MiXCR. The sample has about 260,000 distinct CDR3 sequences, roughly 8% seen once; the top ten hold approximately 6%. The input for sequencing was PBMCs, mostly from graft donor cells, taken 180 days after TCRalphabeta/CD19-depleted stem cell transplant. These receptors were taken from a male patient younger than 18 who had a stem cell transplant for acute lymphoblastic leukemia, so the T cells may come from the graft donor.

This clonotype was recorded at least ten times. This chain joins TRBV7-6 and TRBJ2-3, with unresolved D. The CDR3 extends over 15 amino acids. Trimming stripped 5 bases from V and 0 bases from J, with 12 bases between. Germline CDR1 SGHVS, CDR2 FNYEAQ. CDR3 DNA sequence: TGTGCCAGCAGCCGCAGGCTTGGTAGCACAGATACGCAGTATTTT. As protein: CASSRRLGSTDTQYF.

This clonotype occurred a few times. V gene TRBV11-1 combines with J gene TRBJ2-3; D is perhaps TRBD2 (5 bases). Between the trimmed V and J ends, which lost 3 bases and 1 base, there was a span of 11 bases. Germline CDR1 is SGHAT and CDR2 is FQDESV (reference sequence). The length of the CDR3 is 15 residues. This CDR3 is CASSFLRARTDTQYF. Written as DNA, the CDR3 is TGTGCCAGCAGCTTTTTGCGGGCCCGCACAGATACGCAGTATTTT.

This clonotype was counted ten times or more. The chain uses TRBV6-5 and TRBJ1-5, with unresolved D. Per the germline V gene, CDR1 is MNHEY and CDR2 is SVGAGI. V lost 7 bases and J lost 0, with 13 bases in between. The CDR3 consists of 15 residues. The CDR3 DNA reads TGTGCCAGCATGCGCAGGCATAATAGCAATCAGCCCCAGCATTTT. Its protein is CASMRRHNSNQPQHF.

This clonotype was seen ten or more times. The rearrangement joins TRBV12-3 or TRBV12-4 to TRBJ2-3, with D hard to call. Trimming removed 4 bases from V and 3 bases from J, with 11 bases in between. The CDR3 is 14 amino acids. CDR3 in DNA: TGTGCCAGCAGTTACGACCCAGTTACAGATACGCAGTATTTT. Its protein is CASSYDPVTDTQYF.

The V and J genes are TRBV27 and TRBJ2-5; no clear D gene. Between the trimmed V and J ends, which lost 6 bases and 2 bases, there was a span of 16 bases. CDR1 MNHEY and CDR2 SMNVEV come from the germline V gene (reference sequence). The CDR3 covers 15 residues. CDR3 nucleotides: TGTGCCAGCAGCCGATCCGCGCGGTCGCAAGAGACCCAGTACTTC. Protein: CASSRSARSQETQYF.

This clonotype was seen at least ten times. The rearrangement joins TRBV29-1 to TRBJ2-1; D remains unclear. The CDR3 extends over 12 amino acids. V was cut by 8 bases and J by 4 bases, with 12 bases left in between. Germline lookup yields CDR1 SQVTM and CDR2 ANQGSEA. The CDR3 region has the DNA TGCAGCCCTAAAAGGCTATACAATGAGCAGTTCTTC. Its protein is CSPKRLYNEQFF.

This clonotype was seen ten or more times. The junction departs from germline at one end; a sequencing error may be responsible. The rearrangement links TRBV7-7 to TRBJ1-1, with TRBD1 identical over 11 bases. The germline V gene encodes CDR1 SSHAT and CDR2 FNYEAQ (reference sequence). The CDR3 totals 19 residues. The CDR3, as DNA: TGTGCTAGCAGCTTACTCGTAACCGGGACAGGGGGTTGGAACACTGAAGCTTTCTTT. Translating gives CASSLLVTGTGGWNTEAFF.

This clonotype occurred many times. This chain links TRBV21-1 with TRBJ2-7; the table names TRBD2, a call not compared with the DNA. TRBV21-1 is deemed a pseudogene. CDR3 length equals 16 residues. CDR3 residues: CASSKAGPPGLYEQYF. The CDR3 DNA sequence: TGTGCCAGCAGCAAAGCGGGTCCACCGGGTCTCTACGAGCAGTACTTC.

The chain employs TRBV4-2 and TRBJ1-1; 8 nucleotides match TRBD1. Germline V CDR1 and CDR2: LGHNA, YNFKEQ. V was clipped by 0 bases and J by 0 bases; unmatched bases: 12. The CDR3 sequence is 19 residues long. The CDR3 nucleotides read TGTGCCAGCAGCCAAGATACGGCAGGGGGCGAGTTTTTGAACACTGAAGCTTTCTTT. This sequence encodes CASSQDTAGGEFLNTEAFF.

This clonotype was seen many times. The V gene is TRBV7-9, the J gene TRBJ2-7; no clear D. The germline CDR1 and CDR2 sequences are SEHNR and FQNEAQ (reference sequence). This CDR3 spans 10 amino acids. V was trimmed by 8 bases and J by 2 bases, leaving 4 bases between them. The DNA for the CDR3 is TGTGCCAGCGGAACCTACGAGCAGTACTTC. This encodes CASGTYEQYF. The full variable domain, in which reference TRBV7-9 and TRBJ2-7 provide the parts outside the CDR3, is DTGVSQNPRHKITKRGQNVTFRCDPISEHNRLYWYRQTLGQGPEFLTYFQNEAQLEKSRLLSDRFSAERPKGSFSTLEIQRTEQGDSAMYLCASGTYEQYFGPGTRLTVT.

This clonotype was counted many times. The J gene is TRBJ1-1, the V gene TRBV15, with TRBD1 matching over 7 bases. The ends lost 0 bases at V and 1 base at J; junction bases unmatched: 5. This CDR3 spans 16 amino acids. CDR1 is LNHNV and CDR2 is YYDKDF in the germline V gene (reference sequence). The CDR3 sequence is CATSRDGGTANTEAFF. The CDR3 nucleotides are TGTGCCACCAGCAGAGATGGTGGGACAGCGAACACTGAAGCTTTCTTT.

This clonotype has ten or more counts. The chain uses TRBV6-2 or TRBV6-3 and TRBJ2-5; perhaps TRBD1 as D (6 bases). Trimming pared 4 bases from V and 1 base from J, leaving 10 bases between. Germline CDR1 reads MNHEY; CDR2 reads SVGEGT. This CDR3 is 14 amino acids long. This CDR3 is CASSFDRPQETQYF. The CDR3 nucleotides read TGTGCCAGCAGTTTCGACAGGCCCCAAGAGACCCAGTACTTC.

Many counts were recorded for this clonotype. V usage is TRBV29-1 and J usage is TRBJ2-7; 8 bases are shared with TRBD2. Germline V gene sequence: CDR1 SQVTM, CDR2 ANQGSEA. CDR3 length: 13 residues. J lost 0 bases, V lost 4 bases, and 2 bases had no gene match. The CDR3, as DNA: TGCAGCGTTGTACTAGCGGTCTCCTACGAGCAGTACTTC. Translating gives CSVVLAVSYEQYF.

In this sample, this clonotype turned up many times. The DNA of the CDR3 is TGTGCCAGCGGACTAGCGGGAGACACAGATACGCAGTATTTT. This sequence encodes CASGLAGDTDTQYF. This rearrangement joins TRBV12-3 or TRBV12-4 to TRBJ2-3; 13 bases agree with TRBD2. J gave up 2 bases and V 8 bases, and 1 base lay outside the gene matches. The length of the CDR3 is 14 residues.

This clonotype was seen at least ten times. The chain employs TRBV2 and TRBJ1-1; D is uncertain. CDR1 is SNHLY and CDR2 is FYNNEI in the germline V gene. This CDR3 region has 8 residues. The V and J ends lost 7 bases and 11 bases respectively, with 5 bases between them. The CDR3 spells CASNGAFF. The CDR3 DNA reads TGTGCCAGCAATGGGGCTTTCTTT.

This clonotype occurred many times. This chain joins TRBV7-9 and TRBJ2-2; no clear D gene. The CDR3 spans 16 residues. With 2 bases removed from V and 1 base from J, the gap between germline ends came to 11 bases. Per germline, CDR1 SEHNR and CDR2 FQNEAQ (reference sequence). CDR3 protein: CASSLLRQLNTGELFF. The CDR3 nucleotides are TGTGCCAGCAGCTTATTAAGGCAGTTGAACACCGGGGAGCTGTTTTTT. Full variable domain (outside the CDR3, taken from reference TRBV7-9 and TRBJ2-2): DTGVSQNPRHKITKRGQNVTFRCDPISEHNRLYWYRQTLGQGPEFLTYFQNEAQLEKSRLLSDRFSAERPKGSFSTLEIQRTEQGDSAMYLCASSLLRQLNTGELFFGEGSRLTVL.

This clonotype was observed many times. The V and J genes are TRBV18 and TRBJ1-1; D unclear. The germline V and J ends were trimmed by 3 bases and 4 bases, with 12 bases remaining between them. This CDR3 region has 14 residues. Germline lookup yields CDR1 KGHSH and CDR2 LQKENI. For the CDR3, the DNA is TGTGCCAGCTCACCGCAGGAGGGTCTCACTGAAGCTTTCTTT. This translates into CASSPQEGLTEAFF.

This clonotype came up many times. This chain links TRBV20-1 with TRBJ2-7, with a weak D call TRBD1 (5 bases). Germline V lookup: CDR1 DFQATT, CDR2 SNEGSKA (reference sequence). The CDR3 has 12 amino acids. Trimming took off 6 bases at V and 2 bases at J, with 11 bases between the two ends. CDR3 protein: CSATREPYEQYF. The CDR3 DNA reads TGCAGTGCGACCAGGGAACCCTACGAGCAGTACTTC.

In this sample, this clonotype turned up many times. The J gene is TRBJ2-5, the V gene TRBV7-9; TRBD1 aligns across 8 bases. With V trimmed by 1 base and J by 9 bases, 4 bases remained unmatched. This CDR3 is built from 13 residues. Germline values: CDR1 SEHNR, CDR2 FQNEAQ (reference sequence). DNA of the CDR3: TGTGCCAGCAGCTTAGGACAGGGGATGTCCCAGTACTTC. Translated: CASSLGQGMSQYF.

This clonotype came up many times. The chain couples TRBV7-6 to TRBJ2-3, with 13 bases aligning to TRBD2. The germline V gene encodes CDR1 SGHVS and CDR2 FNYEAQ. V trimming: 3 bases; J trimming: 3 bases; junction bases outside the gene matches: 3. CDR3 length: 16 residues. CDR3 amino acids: CASSFRTSGRTDTQYF. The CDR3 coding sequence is TGTGCCAGCAGCTTTCGGACTAGCGGGAGAACAGATACGCAGTATTTT.

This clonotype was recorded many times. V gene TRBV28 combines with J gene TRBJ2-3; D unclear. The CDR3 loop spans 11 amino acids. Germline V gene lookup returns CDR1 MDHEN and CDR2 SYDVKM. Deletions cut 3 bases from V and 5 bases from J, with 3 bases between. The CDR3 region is CASSFRDTQYF. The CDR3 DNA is TGTGCCAGCAGTTTTCGAGATACGCAGTATTTT.